Each of the 8 T cell receptor delta chains below was sequenced from the same sample in a study of γδ T cells in repeated Plasmodium falciparum infection. TCRdb called clones anew from the multiplex PCR reads with CATT. The table includes 55,000 to 70,000 delta-chain clones, around 1.5% detected once. Flow sorting of PBMC yielded separate Vgamma9/Vdelta2+ and Vdelta2-negative gammadelta T cell populations for bulk repertoire analysis. Sequencing was carried out using gamma-delta T cells from blood. The source of these receptors is a pool of human donors (malaria-infected and uninfected, not separated).

Ten or more counts support this clone. A clone one base away is much larger, so this may be a read error. Other DNA sequences in this sample translate to the same CDR3. The chain carries TRDV1 and TRDJ1, with D perhaps matching TRDD2 (5 bases). The CDR3 has 18 residues. The V and J ends lost 4 bases and 1 base respectively, with 22 bases between them. The germline CDR1 and CDR2 sequences are TSWWSYY and QGS. Written as DNA, the CDR3 is TGTGCTCTTGGGGGGGGCTTCCCCCTCCTGTCAAGCACCGATAAACTCATCTTT. The encoded protein is CALGGGFPLLSSTDKLIF.

This clone was seen more than once but under ten times. TCRdb assigns this DNA the protein of a much larger clone, which departs from its translation at residue 11; this likely reflects a read error, and the protein shown comes from translating the DNA. V usage is TRDV3 and J usage is TRDJ1; D is perhaps TRDD2 or TRDD3 (6 bases each). CDR3 length: 21 amino acids. CDR1 and CDR2 from the germline V gene are TVYSNPD and GDNSRS (reference sequence). V was clipped by 4 bases and J by 0 bases, with 36 bases between them. The CDR3 DNA reads TGTGCCTCTTCGGCCTTCCCGTTTGGGGATGCTACTTGTGAGTACACCGATAAACTCATCTTT. Protein sequence: CASSAFPFGDATCEYTDKLIF.

On this clone: TCRdb pairs this DNA with a much larger clone's protein that differs at residue 9, likely a read error; the protein shown was translated from the DNA. The rearrangement links TRDV1 to TRDJ1, with 9 nucleotides matching TRDD3. This CDR3 region has 16 residues. Germline V gene sequence: CDR1 TSWWSYY, CDR2 QGS. The CDR3 is CALDTGGHGHTDKLIF. The CDR3 DNA reads TGTGCTCTTGATACTGGGGGACACGGACACACCGATAAACTCATATTT.

This clone was counted many times. The protein in TCRdb stems from a much larger clone and differs at residue 7 from this DNA's translation, likely a read error; here the protein is translated from the DNA. The rearrangement uses TRDV1 and TRDJ1; D might be TRDD3 (6 bases). Trimming took off 1 base at V and 0 bases at J, with 24 bases between the two ends. The germline CDR1 and CDR2 sequences are TSWWSYY and QGS. The CDR3 totals 20 residues. CDR3 in amino acids: CALGEQAGWGSYSYTDKLIF. CDR3 coding DNA: TGTGCTCTTGGGGAACAAGCCGGTTGGGGGTCATACTCATACACCGATAAACTCATCTTT.

By share, this clone counts as medium-sized (0.01 to 0.1%). This specimen includes other DNA sequences encoding the same CDR3. The chain couples TRDV1 to TRDJ1; D tentatively reads TRDD2 or TRDD3 (8 bases each). Trimming took off 3 bases at V and 1 base at J, with 45 bases between the two ends. The CDR3 consists of 26 residues. Germline values: CDR1 TSWWSYY, CDR2 QGS. DNA of the CDR3: TGTGCTCTTGGGGATACTACTTCGGGGAGCCACTTCCTACGTTTTAAACTGGGGGTCTCCACCGATAAACTCATCTTT. This codes for CALGDTTSGSHFLRFKLGVSTDKLIF.

This clone turned up a few times. A far larger clone is one base from this, pointing to a likely read error. The sample contains more than one DNA sequence encoding this CDR3. V and J are TRDV1 and TRDJ1, with 8 bases lining up with TRDD3. The J gene comes from matching the DNA to germline here; TCRdb lacks it. CDR1 is TSWWSYY and CDR2 is QGS in the germline V gene. This CDR3 region has 24 residues. CDR3 sequence (DNA): TGTGCCCTTGGGGAACTTAGAGTCTTCACCTGGGCAGGATGGGGATACAGGCTCACCGATAAACTCATCTTT. Its protein product is CALGELRVFTWAGWGYRLTDKLIF.

This clone was detected a few times. A single base is all that separates this from a far larger clone, so a read error is likely. Other DNA sequences from this sample encode an identical CDR3 as well. V is TRDV1 and J is TRDJ1, with D perhaps matching TRDD2 (6 bases). Here the J gene was assigned by germline matching of the DNA, as TCRdb has none. Germline V gene data show CDR1 as TSWWSYY and CDR2 as QGS. The CDR3 covers 19 residues. For the CDR3, the DNA is TGTGCTCTTGGGGTCGCCTTCCCAACAACTAATCCCTACACTGATAAACTCATCTTT. This codes for CALGVAFPTTNPYTDKLIF.

This clone was detected a few times. For this DNA, TCRdb reports the protein of a much larger clone, which diverges at residue 8, most likely from a read error; the protein presented here is translated directly from the DNA. V is TRDV1 and J is TRDJ2; 8 bases line up with TRDD3. The J gene, left out of TCRdb, was set here by checking the DNA against germline. V trimming: 3 bases; J trimming: 0 bases; junction bases outside the gene matches: 24. Germline V lookup: CDR1 TSWWSYY, CDR2 QGS. This CDR3 contains 23 residues. CDR3 DNA sequence: TGTGCTCTTGGGGATCCCCCGAAAGGTTGGGGGATTGTGTCTATCCCTTTGACAGCACAACTCTTCTTT. This translates into CALGDPPKGWGIVSIPLTAQLFF.